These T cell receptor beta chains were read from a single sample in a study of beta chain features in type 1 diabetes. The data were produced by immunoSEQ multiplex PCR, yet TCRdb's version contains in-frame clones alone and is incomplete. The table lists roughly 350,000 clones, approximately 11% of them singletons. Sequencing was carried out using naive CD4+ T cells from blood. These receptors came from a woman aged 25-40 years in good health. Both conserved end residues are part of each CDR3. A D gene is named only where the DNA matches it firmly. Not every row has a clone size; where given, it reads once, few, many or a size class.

cdr3_aa: CAISESSTSGDTYEQYF
cdr3_nt: TGTGCCATCAGTGAGTCTTCTACTAGCGGGGATACCTACGAGCAGTACTTC
j_call: TRBJ2-7
clone_size: .
v_call: TRBV10-3
d_call: TRBD2

cdr3_aa: CASSWDRVNEQFF
cdr3_nt: TGTGCCAGCAGCTGGGACAGGGTCAATGAGCAGTTCTTC
j_call: TRBJ2-1
clone_size: .
v_call: TRBV5-6
d_call: TRBD1

cdr3_aa: CAWGGTGGSLGQPQHF
cdr3_nt: TGTGCCTGGGGAGGGACAGGGGGCTCCCTCGGTCAGCCCCAGCATTTT
j_call: TRBJ1-5
clone_size: few
v_call: TRBV30
d_call: TRBD1

cdr3_aa: CASSVGISGSLQNTGELFF
cdr3_nt: TGTGCCAGCAGCGTAGGAATTAGCGGGAGTTTACAGAACACCGGGGAGCTGTTTTTT
j_call: TRBJ2-2
clone_size: .
v_call: TRBV9
d_call: TRBD2

cdr3_aa: CASRQGGSGNTIYF
cdr3_nt: TGTGCCAGCAGGCAGGGGGGCTCTGGAAACACCATATATTTT
j_call: TRBJ1-3
clone_size: .
v_call: TRBV7-2
d_call: TRBD1

cdr3_aa: CASRDRGIYGYTF
cdr3_nt: TGTGCCAGCAGAGACAGGGGAATCTATGGCTACACCTTC
j_call: TRBJ1-2
clone_size: .
v_call: TRBV28
d_call: TRBD1

cdr3_aa: CASSFFGPTDTQYF
cdr3_nt: TGTGCCAGCAGCTTTTTTGGGCCCACAGATACGCAGTATTTT
j_call: TRBJ2-3
clone_size: .
v_call: TRBV7-6
d_call: .

cdr3_aa: CASSASGTHTGELFF
cdr3_nt: TGTGCCAGCAGCGCTAGCGGGACACACACCGGGGAGCTGTTTTTT
j_call: TRBJ2-2
clone_size: .
v_call: TRBV9
d_call: TRBD2

cdr3_aa: CPQTRLSTDTQYF
cdr3_nt: TGTCCTCAAACTCGACTCTCCACAGATACGCAGTATTTT
j_call: TRBJ2-3
clone_size: few
v_call: TRBV6-7
d_call: .

cdr3_aa: CASSVDTGETDTQYF
cdr3_nt: TGTGCCAGCAGCGTAGATACGGGAGAAACAGATACGCAGTATTTT
j_call: TRBJ2-3
clone_size: few
v_call: TRBV9
d_call: .

cdr3_aa: CASSFRVSYEQYF
cdr3_nt: TGTGCCAGCAGTTTCAGGGTTTCCTACGAGCAGTACTTC
j_call: TRBJ2-7
clone_size: .
v_call: TRBV27
d_call: .

cdr3_aa: CASSLAPRTVPSSYNEQFF
cdr3_nt: TGTGCCAGCAGCTTAGCCCCGAGGACAGTCCCAAGCTCCTACAATGAGCAGTTCTTC
j_call: TRBJ2-1
clone_size: .
v_call: TRBV11-3
d_call: .

cdr3_aa: CSVGLILNTEAFF
cdr3_nt: TGCAGCGTTGGACTCATTTTGAACACTGAAGCTTTCTTT
j_call: TRBJ1-1
clone_size: few
v_call: TRBV29-1
d_call: .

cdr3_aa: CASSSGREETQYF
cdr3_nt: TGCGCCAGCAGCTCAGGGCGAGAAGAGACCCAGTACTTC
j_call: TRBJ2-5
clone_size: .
v_call: TRBV4-3
d_call: .

cdr3_aa: CAISESGTSGRYSDEQFF
cdr3_nt: TGTGCCATCAGTGAGTCCGGGACTAGCGGGAGGTACTCGGATGAGCAGTTCTTC
j_call: TRBJ2-1
clone_size: few
v_call: TRBV10-3
d_call: TRBD2

cdr3_aa: CASSLFDGLAGGTDTQYF
cdr3_nt: TGCGCCAGCAGCCTATTTGACGGACTAGCGGGAGGCACAGATACGCAGTATTTT
j_call: TRBJ2-3
clone_size: few
v_call: TRBV23-1
d_call: TRBD2

cdr3_aa: CASSAQGWSNQPQHF
cdr3_nt: TGTGCCAGCAGCGCACAGGGTTGGAGCAATCAGCCCCAGCATTTT
j_call: TRBJ1-5
clone_size: .
v_call: TRBV7-2
d_call: .

cdr3_aa: CASSSGDFQETQYF
cdr3_nt: TGTGCCAGCAGCTCTGGGGACTTCCAAGAGACCCAGTACTTC
j_call: TRBJ2-5
clone_size: .
v_call: TRBV28
d_call: .

cdr3_aa: CASSLKGFSNQPQHF
cdr3_nt: TGTGCCAGCAGTTTGAAGGGGTTCAGCAATCAGCCCCAGCATTTT
j_call: TRBJ1-5
clone_size: few
v_call: TRBV27
d_call: .

cdr3_aa: CASSLPTWQGKYNEQFF
cdr3_nt: TGTGCCAGCAGCTTGCCCACGTGGCAGGGGAAATACAATGAGCAGTTCTTC
j_call: TRBJ2-1
clone_size: .
v_call: TRBV5-4
d_call: .

cdr3_aa: CASGGKGPPDTQYF
cdr3_nt: TGTGCCAGCGGAGGGAAGGGTCCCCCAGATACGCAGTATTTT
j_call: TRBJ2-3
clone_size: few
v_call: TRBV6-5
d_call: .

cdr3_aa: CASSVAGQQETQYF
cdr3_nt: TGTGCCAGCAGCGTGGCGGGACAGCAAGAGACCCAGTACTTC
j_call: TRBJ2-5
clone_size: .
v_call: TRBV9
d_call: .

cdr3_aa: CASSHDRGLQETQYF
cdr3_nt: TGCGCCAGCAGCCATGACAGGGGGTTACAAGAGACCCAGTACTTC
j_call: TRBJ2-5
clone_size: .
v_call: TRBV4-3
d_call: TRBD1

cdr3_aa: CASSPPQTYEQYF
cdr3_nt: TGTGCCAGCAGCCCCCCCCAGACCTACGAGCAGTACTTC
j_call: TRBJ2-7
clone_size: few
v_call: TRBV7-2
d_call: .

cdr3_aa: CASLSGPQGRSGYTF
cdr3_nt: TGTGCCAGCTTGTCAGGGCCACAGGGAAGATCAGGCTACACCTTC
j_call: TRBJ1-2
clone_size: few
v_call: TRBV28
d_call: .

cdr3_aa: CASSAQPGQGLNEQFF
cdr3_nt: TGTGCCAGCAGCGCCCAACCGGGACAGGGCCTCAATGAGCAGTTCTTC
j_call: TRBJ2-1
clone_size: .
v_call: TRBV9
d_call: TRBD1

cdr3_aa: CASSFQGARAYGYTF
cdr3_nt: TGCGCCAGCAGCTTCCAGGGGGCGCGGGCGTATGGCTACACCTTC
j_call: TRBJ1-2
clone_size: .
v_call: TRBV5-1
d_call: TRBD1

cdr3_aa: CASSPGMGETQYF
cdr3_nt: TGTGCCAGCTCACCCGGGATGGGAGAGACCCAGTACTTC
j_call: TRBJ2-5
clone_size: few
v_call: TRBV18
d_call: .

cdr3_aa: CASRQTGAGGYTF
cdr3_nt: TGTGCCAGCAGGCAGACAGGGGCGGGTGGCTACACCTTC
j_call: TRBJ1-2
clone_size: few
v_call: TRBV2
d_call: TRBD1

cdr3_aa: CATSREEGTFHYGYTF
cdr3_nt: TGTGCCACCAGCAGAGAGGAGGGTACCTTCCACTATGGCTACACCTTC
j_call: TRBJ1-2
clone_size: .
v_call: TRBV15
d_call: .

cdr3_aa: CAWGQGGDTQYF
cdr3_nt: TGTGCCTGGGGACAGGGAGGAGATACGCAGTATTTT
j_call: TRBJ2-3
clone_size: few
v_call: TRBV30
d_call: TRBD1

cdr3_aa: CASSLDRAYGYTF
cdr3_nt: TGTGCCAGCAGCTTAGACAGGGCCTATGGCTACACCTTC
j_call: TRBJ1-2
clone_size: few
v_call: TRBV5-4
d_call: TRBD1

cdr3_aa: CASSVATGYNEKLFF
cdr3_nt: TGTGCCAGCAGCGTAGCCACAGGTTATAATGAAAAACTGTTTTTT
j_call: TRBJ1-4
clone_size: .
v_call: TRBV9
d_call: .

cdr3_aa: CAWTQGARGYTF
cdr3_nt: TGTGCCTGGACACAGGGGGCGCGGGGCTACACCTTC
j_call: TRBJ1-2
clone_size: few
v_call: TRBV30
d_call: TRBD1

cdr3_aa: CASSLEIGQSSEAFF
cdr3_nt: TGCGCCAGCAGCTTGGAGATAGGACAGAGCTCTGAAGCTTTCTTT
j_call: TRBJ1-1
clone_size: few
v_call: TRBV5-1
d_call: .

cdr3_aa: CASSSGQGNIQYF
cdr3_nt: TGTGCCAGCAGCTCGGGACAGGGTAACATTCAGTACTTC
j_call: TRBJ2-4
clone_size: .
v_call: TRBV5-8
d_call: TRBD1

cdr3_aa: CASSLTDRATEAFF
cdr3_nt: TGTGCCAGCAGCCTCACCGACAGGGCCACTGAAGCTTTCTTT
j_call: TRBJ1-1
clone_size: .
v_call: TRBV7-9
d_call: TRBD1

cdr3_aa: CASNSWAEGLNEKLFF
cdr3_nt: TGTGCCAGCAACTCCTGGGCTGAAGGCCTTAATGAAAAACTGTTTTTT
j_call: TRBJ1-4
clone_size: few
v_call: TRBV28
d_call: .

cdr3_aa: CASSLVSSGMITDTQYF
cdr3_nt: TGTGCCAGCAGCTTAGTGTCTAGCGGGATGATCACAGATACGCAGTATTTT
j_call: TRBJ2-3
clone_size: few
v_call: TRBV11-1
d_call: TRBD2

cdr3_aa: CASSLALMVAEQFF
cdr3_nt: TGTGCCAGCAGCTTAGCGCTTATGGTAGCTGAGCAGTTCTTC
j_call: TRBJ2-1
clone_size: few
v_call: TRBV7-2
d_call: .

cdr3_aa: CASSYPSGSYEQFF
cdr3_nt: TGCGCCAGCAGCTACCCTAGCGGGAGTTATGAGCAGTTCTTC
j_call: TRBJ2-1
clone_size: .
v_call: TRBV5-1
d_call: TRBD2

cdr3_aa: CASSLAAEGETQYF
cdr3_nt: TGTGCCAGCAGCTTAGCCGCTGAGGGAGAGACCCAGTACTTC
j_call: TRBJ2-5
clone_size: .
v_call: TRBV11-1
d_call: .

cdr3_aa: CASSTGTSGTDTQYF
cdr3_nt: TGTGCCAGCAGTACAGGGACTAGTGGCACAGATACGCAGTATTTT
j_call: TRBJ2-3
clone_size: few
v_call: TRBV28
d_call: TRBD2

cdr3_aa: CASSRGPSAYNEQFF
cdr3_nt: TGTGCCAGCTCCCGCGGGCCTAGCGCCTACAATGAGCAGTTCTTC
j_call: TRBJ2-1
clone_size: few
v_call: TRBV9
d_call: .

cdr3_aa: CAWSVAGWNEKLFF
cdr3_nt: TGTGCCTGGAGTGTAGCCGGGTGGAATGAAAAACTGTTTTTT
j_call: TRBJ1-4
clone_size: few
v_call: TRBV30
d_call: .

cdr3_aa: CASSELGGQETQYF
cdr3_nt: TGTGCCAGCAGTGAATTAGGCGGTCAAGAGACCCAGTACTTC
j_call: TRBJ2-5
clone_size: .
v_call: TRBV25-1
d_call: .

cdr3_aa: CASRERGGIEFF
cdr3_nt: TGTGCCAGCAGGGAAAGGGGAGGGATTGAGTTCTTC
j_call: TRBJ2-1
clone_size: .
v_call: TRBV21-1
d_call: .

cdr3_aa: CASSARTRRDEQFF
cdr3_nt: TGTGCCAGCAGCGCCCGGACTAGGAGGGATGAGCAGTTCTTC
j_call: TRBJ2-1
clone_size: .
v_call: TRBV9
d_call: TRBD2

cdr3_aa: CAISRGSETQYF
cdr3_nt: TGTGCCATCAGTCGGGGGTCAGAGACCCAGTACTTC
j_call: TRBJ2-5
clone_size: .
v_call: TRBV10-3
d_call: .

cdr3_aa: CASSYSDGGRETQYF
cdr3_nt: TGTGCCAGCAGTTACTCCGACGGCGGGCGGGAGACCCAGTACTTC
j_call: TRBJ2-5
clone_size: .
v_call: TRBV6-6
d_call: .

cdr3_aa: CASSDFGSYEQYF
cdr3_nt: TGTGCCAGCAGTGATTTCGGTTCCTACGAGCAGTACTTC
j_call: TRBJ2-7
clone_size: .
v_call: TRBV6-1
d_call: .

cdr3_aa: CASSPHSGPFDEQFF
cdr3_nt: TGTGCCAGCAGCCCCCATAGCGGCCCCTTCGATGAGCAGTTCTTC
j_call: TRBJ2-1
clone_size: .
v_call: TRBV9
d_call: .

cdr3_aa: CASRGTGAAAEAFF
cdr3_nt: TGTGCCAGCAGGGGGACAGGGGCGGCGGCTGAAGCTTTCTTT
j_call: TRBJ1-1
clone_size: .
v_call: TRBV2
d_call: TRBD1

cdr3_aa: CASSTGPEETDYTF
cdr3_nt: TGTGCCAGTAGTACCGGACCGGAGGAAACAGACTACACCTTC
j_call: TRBJ1-2
clone_size: few
v_call: TRBV19
d_call: .

cdr3_aa: CSGGGTAYGYTF
cdr3_nt: TGCAGCGGGGGTGGGACAGCTTATGGCTACACCTTC
j_call: TRBJ1-2
clone_size: .
v_call: TRBV29-1
d_call: TRBD1

cdr3_aa: CSALQREGSYEQYF
cdr3_nt: TGCAGCGCACTTCAGCGGGAGGGTTCCTACGAGCAGTACTTC
j_call: TRBJ2-7
clone_size: few
v_call: TRBV29-1
d_call: TRBD2

cdr3_aa: CASSPGSSYEQYF
cdr3_nt: TGTGCCAGCTCACCGGGCAGCTCCTACGAGCAGTACTTC
j_call: TRBJ2-7
clone_size: few
v_call: TRBV18
d_call: .

cdr3_aa: CASSTNTGGTGELFF
cdr3_nt: TGTGCCAGCAGTACAAACACAGGGGGGACCGGGGAGCTGTTTTTT
j_call: TRBJ2-2
clone_size: few
v_call: TRBV28
d_call: TRBD1

cdr3_aa: CAWSISETQYF
cdr3_nt: TGTGCCTGGAGTATTTCTGAGACCCAGTACTTC
j_call: TRBJ2-5
clone_size: few
v_call: TRBV30
d_call: .

cdr3_aa: CASSYFSGGIEQYF
cdr3_nt: TGTGCCAGCAGCTATTTTTCAGGGGGCATCGAGCAGTACTTC
j_call: TRBJ2-7
clone_size: few
v_call: TRBV27
d_call: TRBD1